The text below deals with one T cell receptor (beta chain). Authors' analysis steps: Counts of nucleated cells, estimated from reference gene primer amplification, were obtained. Produced via immunoSEQ multiplex PCR; TCRdb's table is partial and in-frame only. From that table come the V and J calls and clone size; the DNA was used to work out D and trimming. Of roughly 190,000 clones detected, roughly 84% appear once; the ten largest clones hold roughly 5.6%. The source of the sample is a study of blood T cell repertoires in COVID-19. This CDR3 is 17 amino acids long. V lost 0 bases and J lost 1, with 12 bases in between. Germline loops: CDR1 KGHSH, CDR2 LQKENI.

This clonotype was obtained from a woman aged 40 to 55 who had recovered from COVID-19. The V call is TRBV18, the J call TRBJ2-2, with a possible D match to TRBD2 (6 bases). Material for sequencing was peripheral blood. The CDR3 nucleotides are TGTGCCAGCTCACCACCGGAGGGGACTCTGAACACCGGGGAGCTGTTTTTT. This translates into CASSPPEGTLNTGELFF.